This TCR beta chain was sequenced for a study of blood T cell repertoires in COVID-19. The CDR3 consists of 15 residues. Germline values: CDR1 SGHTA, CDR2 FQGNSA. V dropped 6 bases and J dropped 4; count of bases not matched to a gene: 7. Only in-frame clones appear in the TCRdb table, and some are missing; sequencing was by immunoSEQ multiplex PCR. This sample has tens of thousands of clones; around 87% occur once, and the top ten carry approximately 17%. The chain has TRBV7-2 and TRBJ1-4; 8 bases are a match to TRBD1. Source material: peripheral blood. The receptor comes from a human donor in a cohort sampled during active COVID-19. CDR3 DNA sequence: TGTGCCAGCAGGAGACCGGGACAGGATAATGAAAAACTGTTTTTT. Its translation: CASRRPGQDNEKLFF.